This T cell receptor (beta chain) came from a study of CD8 T cells in ankylosing spondylitis. TCRdb re-called the 5' RACE reads through MiXCR, storing one row per CDR3 protein. Here the sample spans about 150,000 distinct CDR3 sequences, under 55% being singletons. CDR3 length: 13 amino acids. The germline V and J ends were trimmed by 7 bases and 2 bases, with 11 bases remaining between them. In germline, CDR1 is SQVTM, CDR2 ANQGSEA. V usage is TRBV29-1 and J usage is TRBJ2-2; D unresolved. What was sequenced was synovial fluid, either unsorted or a sorted T cell fraction (not recorded which). This sequence was found in a male donor with ankylosing spondylitis. DNA of the CDR3: TGCAGCGCCGTGAAACTTAACACCGGGGAGCTGTTTTTT. Protein product: CSAVKLNTGELFF.